This TCR beta chain emerged from a study of shared clonotypes between healthy human individuals. Study-wide results and limits: Sample collection involved blood only; tissue repertoires are likely different.

This CDR3 is 12 amino acids long. Germline assignment: CDR1 SGHVS and CDR2 FNYEAQ. Trimming shortened V by 5 bases and J by 5 bases, and 6 bases separated the two germline ends. Profiled with immunoSEQ multiplex PCR; TCRdb holds only in-frame clones, not every one. The sample carries some 470,000 clones, over 60% recorded once. Of note for this clone: Its target is unknown.

The genes are TRBV7-6 and TRBJ2-2; maybe TRBD1 (6 bases). The clonotype was recovered from a woman in her thirties or forties in good health. Some clones in this sample may be carry-over from other donors' samples. The sample consisted of PBMCs. Here the CDR3 DNA reads TGTGCCAGCAGCCAGGGGACCGGGGAGCTGTTTTTT. It translates to CASSQGTGELFF.